This T cell receptor (beta chain) was sequenced in a study of response to subunit inactivated influenza vaccine. General study findings and limits: The authors suggested that every seasonal influenza vaccination recruits few new T cells.

The CDR3 has 13 amino acids. Germline CDR1 SGHDT, CDR2 YYEEEE. Trimming cost V 4 bases and J 2 bases; bases outside gene matches: 2. TCRdb re-called the RT-PCR reads with MiXCR, one entry per CDR3 protein. The sample consists of under 750,000 distinct CDR3 sequences, 12% of them appearing once. This clonotype was recorded a few times. What it recognizes is unknown. The chain combines TRBV5-6 with TRBJ2-7; TRBD1 matches at 8 bases. The material was PBMCs from blood, obtained on the day of vaccination. The clonotype originates from a man aged 50 or older who received an inactivated influenza vaccine. The DNA for the CDR3 is TGTGCCAGCAGCGTGGGACAGGCCTACGAGCAGTACTTC. It specifies CASSVGQAYEQYF.